One sample yielded the 16 T cell receptor beta chains listed below, sequenced in a study of molecular identifiers for immune sequencing clone quantification. Via MiXCR, TCRdb re-called the PCR reads, giving one row per CDR3 protein. This table holds tens of thousands of distinct CDR3 sequences, roughly a fifth found once. The sequencing input was naive CD8+ T cells from blood, with Jurkat cell RNA spiked in. Subset meaning: FACS-sorted CD8+CD4-CCR7+CD45RA+ naive T cells. These receptors were collected from a human donor in good health. Some libraries in this study had Jurkat cell RNA spiked in.

This clonotype was found many times. The V and J genes are TRBV28 and TRBJ1-5; 7 bases line up with TRBD1. From germline, CDR1 is MDHEN and CDR2 SYDVKM. V lost 5 bases, J lost 0 bases, and 4 bases stayed unmatched. This CDR3 has 15 amino acids. CDR3 in amino acids: CASSPGTASNQPQHF. CDR3 DNA: TGTGCCAGCAGTCCAGGGACAGCTAGCAATCAGCCCCAGCATTTT.

Only one count was recorded for this clonotype. A much bigger clone sits one base away, suggesting this may be a read error. The chain combines TRBV12-3 or TRBV12-4 with TRBJ2-7, with TRBD1 as a possible D gene (6 bases). The length of the CDR3 is 12 residues. CDR3 loop: CASSSTGNEQHF. Here the CDR3 DNA reads TGTGCCAGCAGTTCCACAGGGAACGAGCAGCACTTC.

This clonotype was seen many times. V is TRBV4-3 and J is TRBJ2-7; 9 bases are a match to TRBD1. The CDR3 has 16 amino acids. J lost 4 bases, V lost 0 bases, and 7 bases had no gene match. Germline CDR1 and CDR2: LGHNA and YSLEER. In DNA form, the CDR3 reads TGCGCCAGCAGCCAAGAACACAGGGGGCTCGTGTACGAGCAGTACTTC. It encodes CASSQEHRGLVYEQYF.

Ten or more counts support this clonotype. The chain joins TRBV20-1 to TRBJ2-3; TRBD2 matches 11 bases. The CDR3 has 16 amino acids. The V gene's germline CDR1 is DFQATT and CDR2 SNEGSKA (reference sequence). With V trimmed by 3 bases and J by 5 bases, 10 bases remained unmatched. In DNA form, the CDR3 reads TGCAGTGCTAGTCGGAAGACTAGCGGGGTCTTAGATACGCAGTATTTT. This sequence encodes CSASRKTSGVLDTQYF.

The chain joins TRBV18 to TRBJ2-1, with 8 bases that match TRBD1. The length of the CDR3 is 14 residues. The V and J ends lost 2 bases and 5 bases, in that order; junction bases with no gene match: 2. Germline values: CDR1 KGHSH, CDR2 LQKENI. The CDR3 here is CASSPDRGHNEQFF. The DNA for the CDR3 is TGTGCCAGCTCACCAGACAGGGGTCACAATGAGCAGTTCTTC.

This clonotype was found many times. The gene calls are TRBV2 and TRBJ2-3; D could derive from TRBD1 or TRBD2 (5 bases each). V dropped 2 bases and J dropped 2 bases, with 11 bases sitting between them. This CDR3 spans 15 amino acids. Germline V CDR1 and CDR2: SNHLY, FYNNEI. CDR3: CASSESRDPTDTQYF. CDR3 nucleotide sequence: TGTGCCAGCAGTGAAAGCAGGGACCCCACAGATACGCAGTATTTT.

This clonotype was detected many times. The chain uses TRBV19 and TRBJ2-1; tentatively, D is TRBD2 (6 bases). V was trimmed by 6 bases and J by 0 bases, leaving 12 bases between them. Per germline, CDR1 LNHDA and CDR2 SQIVND (reference sequence). The length of the CDR3 is 15 residues. CDR3 sequence (DNA): TGTGCCAGTAGGCCAGTCGGGAGCTCCTACAATGAGCAGTTCTTC. Amino acid sequence: CASRPVGSSYNEQFF.

This clonotype was counted ten times or more. The CDR3 region is CASSPGTGFGEKLFF. The CDR3 region has the DNA TGTGCCAGCAGCCCCGGAACAGGGTTTGGTGAAAAACTGTTTTTT. V is TRBV6-5 and J is TRBJ1-4; D possibly corresponds to TRBD1 (6 bases). V was clipped by 6 bases and J by 7 bases, with 18 bases between them. Germline CDR1 MNHEY, CDR2 SVGAGI. The CDR3 sequence is 15 residues long.

The chain is built from TRBV7-9 and TRBJ2-5; D gene unclear. The germline V gene has CDR1 SEHNR and CDR2 FQNEAQ (reference sequence). Trimming removed 0 bases from V and 0 bases from J, with 2 bases in between. The CDR3 covers 13 residues. The CDR3 spells CASSLAHQETQYF. The CDR3 bases are TGTGCCAGCAGCTTAGCACACCAAGAGACCCAGTACTTC.

Many counts were recorded for this clonotype. The genes are TRBV29-1 and TRBJ1-1; D is ambiguous. Germline loops: CDR1 SQVTM, CDR2 ANQGSEA. The CDR3 totals 10 residues. With 7 bases removed from V and 1 base from J, the gap between germline ends came to 4 bases. CDR3 protein: CSGWNTEAFF. The CDR3 DNA reads as TGCAGCGGATGGAACACTGAAGCTTTCTTT. Combining the CDR3 with reference TRBV29-1 and TRBJ1-1 gives the whole variable domain SAVISQKPSRDICQRGTSLTIQCQVDSQVTMMFWYRQQPGQSLTLIATANQGSEATYESGFVIDKFPISRPNLTFSTLTVSNMSPEDSSIYLCSGWNTEAFFGQGTRLTVV.

This clonotype was observed many times. As DNA, the CDR3 is TGCGCCAGCAGTCAATCGTCAACTAGCGGGAGGGCCAAGGTTGACTACAATGAGCAGTTCTTC. Protein sequence: CASSQSSTSGRAKVDYNEQFF. This sequence joins TRBV23-1 and TRBJ2-1; 13 bases align to TRBD2. TRBV23-1 is noted as an ORF with a role that remains uncertain. The CDR3 totals 21 residues. V gave up 0 bases and J gave up 3 bases; unmatched junction bases: 14.

This clonotype was recorded at least ten times. V usage is TRBV7-9 and J usage is TRBJ2-2; 7 bases align to TRBD1. Germline CDR1 reads SEHNR; CDR2 reads FQNEAQ (reference sequence). This CDR3 is 16 amino acids long. V lost 5 bases and J lost 0; bases outside the gene matches: 6. CDR3 sequence (DNA): TGTGCCAGCAGCAAGGGGGCAGGGGCGAACACCGGGGAGCTGTTTTTT. Its translation: CASSKGAGANTGELFF.

This clonotype appeared many times. The V gene is TRBV27, the J gene TRBJ1-5; D is unresolved. The CDR3 covers 14 residues. In germline, CDR1 is MNHEY, CDR2 SMNVEV (reference sequence). Trimming stripped 3 bases from V and 3 bases from J, with 9 bases between. Here the CDR3 reads CASSLGGYNQPQHF. As DNA, the CDR3 is TGTGCCAGCAGTTTGGGAGGGTACAATCAGCCCCAGCATTTT.

This clonotype was detected ten times or more. The chain is built from TRBV7-9 and TRBJ2-1; D remains ambiguous. The CDR3 spans 15 residues. Germline V gives CDR1 SEHNR, CDR2 FQNEAQ (reference sequence). The V and J ends lost 7 bases and 8 bases respectively, with 21 bases between them. CDR3 in DNA: TGTGCCAGCACCTCTGTTGGCCCTCGCACCGATGAGCAGTTCTTC. This encodes CASTSVGPRTDEQFF.

The chain employs TRBV7-2 and TRBJ2-7; D tentatively fits TRBD1 or TRBD2 (5 bases each). The CDR3 extends over 16 amino acids. The V gene's germline CDR1 is SGHTA and CDR2 FQGNSA. The V end lost 1 base, the J end lost 3 bases, and 16 bases lay between the germline ends. CDR3 sequence reads: CASSLGRTGTDYEQYF. The DNA for the CDR3 is TGTGCCAGCAGCTTAGGGAGAACCGGGACCGACTACGAGCAGTACTTC.

This chain links TRBV5-1 with TRBJ1-2; D unclear. With 1 base removed from V and 0 bases from J, the gap between germline ends came to 4 bases. The CDR3 is 13 amino acids. CDR1 and CDR2 (germline): SGHRS, YFSETQ. The CDR3, as DNA: TGCGCCAGCAGCTTGCCAGCTAACTATGGCTACACCTTC. It yields the protein CASSLPANYGYTF.